This section outlines one T cell receptor (beta chain) sequence together with its context. What it recognizes is unknown. This table comes from immunoSEQ multiplex PCR, and its TCRdb copy is limited to in-frame clones, with some not included. The sample has tens of thousands of clones, about 77% seen once. Per the germline V gene, CDR1 is MGHRA and CDR2 is YSYEKL. CDR3 length: 13 amino acids. V was cut by 3 bases and J by 1 base, with 4 bases left in between. This entry comes from a study of T cell clones after liver transplantation. Whole-study context: Immunosuppression withdrawal was tried within 2 years after liver transplantation in this trial. The study's findings and limits: Small, mixed patient groups and varying post-transplant times limit these conclusions. Donor-reactive sequences fell more than third party-reactive ones, suggesting partial deletion.

Sample: CD8+ T cells from blood, taken around 4.5 years after liver transplant. The clonotype originates from a human patient who received a liver transplant. Some T cells may be provided by the graft donor. The gene calls are TRBV4-1 and TRBJ1-5; D is unclear. The CDR3 loop reads CASSHSSNQPQHF. CDR3 nucleotide sequence: TGCGCCAGCAGCCATTCCAGCAATCAGCCCCAGCATTTT.